This TCR beta chain was profiled in a study of shared clonotypes between healthy human individuals. CD4+ cell separation produced CD45RA+ naive and CD45RA-negative memory subsets. Germline CDR1 and CDR2: SGHVS and FQNEAQ. The ends lost 5 bases at V and 5 bases at J; junction bases unmatched: 6. The length of the CDR3 is 14 residues. This clone appeared a few times. The table came from immunoSEQ multiplex PCR; TCRdb's copy has only in-frame clones and leaves some out. The sample lists about 1.1 million clones; around 82% were seen once. The sequencing sample was made of memory CD4+ T cells from PBMCs. The subset is: CD45RA-negative fraction. The sequence derives from a man younger than 35 in good health. Some clones in this sample may be carry-over from other donors' samples. The chain uses TRBV7-8 and TRBJ2-5; TRBD1 matches at 9 bases. The CDR3 DNA sequence: TGTGCCAGCAGCCAACAGGGGGCGTCTGAGACCCAGTACTTC. It is translated as CASSQQGASETQYF.